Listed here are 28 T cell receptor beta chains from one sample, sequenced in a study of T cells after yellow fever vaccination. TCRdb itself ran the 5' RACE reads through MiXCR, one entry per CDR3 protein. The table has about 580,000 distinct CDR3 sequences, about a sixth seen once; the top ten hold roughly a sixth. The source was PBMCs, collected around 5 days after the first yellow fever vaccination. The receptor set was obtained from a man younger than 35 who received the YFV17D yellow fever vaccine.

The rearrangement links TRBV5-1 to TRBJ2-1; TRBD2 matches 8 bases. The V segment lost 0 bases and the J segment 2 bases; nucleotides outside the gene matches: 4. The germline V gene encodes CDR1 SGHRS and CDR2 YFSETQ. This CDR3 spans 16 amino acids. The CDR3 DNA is TGCGCCAGCAGCTTGGGCGGGGGGATAACCTACAATGAGCAGTTCTTC. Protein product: CASSLGGGITYNEQFF.

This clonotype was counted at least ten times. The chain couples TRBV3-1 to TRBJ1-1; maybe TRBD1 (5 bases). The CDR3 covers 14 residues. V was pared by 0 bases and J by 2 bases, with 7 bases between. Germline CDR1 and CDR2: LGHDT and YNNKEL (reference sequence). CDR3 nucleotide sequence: TGTGCCAGCAGCCAAGAACAGGATAACACTGAAGCTTTCTTT. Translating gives CASSQEQDNTEAFF.

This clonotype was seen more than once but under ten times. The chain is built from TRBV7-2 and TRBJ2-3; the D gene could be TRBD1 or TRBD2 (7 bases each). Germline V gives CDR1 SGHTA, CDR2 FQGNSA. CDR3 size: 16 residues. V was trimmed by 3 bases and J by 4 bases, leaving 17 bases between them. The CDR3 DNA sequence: TGTGCCAGCAGCTTCAGGGGGGGGATGAGCCCAGATACGCAGTATTTT. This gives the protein CASSFRGGMSPDTQYF.

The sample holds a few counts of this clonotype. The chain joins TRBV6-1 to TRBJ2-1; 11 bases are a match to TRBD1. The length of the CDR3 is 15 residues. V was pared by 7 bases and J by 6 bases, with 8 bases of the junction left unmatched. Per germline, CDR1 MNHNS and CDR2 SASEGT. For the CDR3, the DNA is TGTGCCAGCACCGATGGACAGGGGGCCGGCAATGAGCAGTTCTTC. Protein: CASTDGQGAGNEQFF.

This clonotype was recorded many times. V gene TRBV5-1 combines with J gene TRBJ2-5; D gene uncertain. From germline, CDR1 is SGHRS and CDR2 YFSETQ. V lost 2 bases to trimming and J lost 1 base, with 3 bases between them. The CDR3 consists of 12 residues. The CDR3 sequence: CASSFSQETQYF. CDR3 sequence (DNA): TGCGCCAGCAGCTTTAGCCAAGAGACCCAGTACTTC. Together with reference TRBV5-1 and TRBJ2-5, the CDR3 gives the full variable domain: KAGVTQTPRYLIKTRGQQVTLSCSPISGHRSVSWYQQTPGQGLQFLFEYFSETQRNKGNFPGRFSGRQFSNSRSEMNVSTLELGDSALYLCASSFSQETQYFGPGTRLLVL.

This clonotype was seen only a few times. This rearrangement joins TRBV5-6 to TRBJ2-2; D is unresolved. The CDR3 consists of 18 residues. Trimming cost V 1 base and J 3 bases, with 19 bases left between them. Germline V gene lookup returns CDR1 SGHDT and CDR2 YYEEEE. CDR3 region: CASSLLLIRANHTGELFF. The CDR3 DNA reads TGTGCCAGCAGCTTGCTACTGATCCGGGCGAACCACACCGGGGAGCTGTTTTTT.

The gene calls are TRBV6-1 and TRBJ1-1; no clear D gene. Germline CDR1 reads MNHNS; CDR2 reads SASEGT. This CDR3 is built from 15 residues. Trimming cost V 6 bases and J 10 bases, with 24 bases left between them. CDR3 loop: CASRNSPPTGVAAFF. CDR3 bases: TGTGCCAGCAGGAACTCCCCCCCTACCGGGGTTGCAGCTTTCTTT.

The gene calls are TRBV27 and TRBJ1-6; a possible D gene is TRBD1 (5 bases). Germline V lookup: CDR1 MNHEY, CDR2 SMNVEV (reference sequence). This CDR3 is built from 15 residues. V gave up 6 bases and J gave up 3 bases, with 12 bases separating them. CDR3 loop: CASSLGLYYNSPLHF. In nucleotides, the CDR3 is TGTGCCAGCAGCCTGGGACTGTACTATAATTCACCCCTCCACTTT.

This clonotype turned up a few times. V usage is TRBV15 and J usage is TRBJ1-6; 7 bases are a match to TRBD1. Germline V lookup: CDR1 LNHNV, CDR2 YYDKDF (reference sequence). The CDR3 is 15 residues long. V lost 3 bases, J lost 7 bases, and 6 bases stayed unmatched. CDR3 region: CATSSDRARNSPLHF. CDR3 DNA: TGTGCCACCAGCAGCGACAGGGCCCGCAATTCACCCCTCCACTTT.

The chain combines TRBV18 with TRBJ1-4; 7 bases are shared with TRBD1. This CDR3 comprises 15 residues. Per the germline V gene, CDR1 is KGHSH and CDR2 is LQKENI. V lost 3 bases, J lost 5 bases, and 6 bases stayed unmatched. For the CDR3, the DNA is TGTGCCAGCTCACCGGACAGGAACCAAAATGAAAAACTGTTTTTT. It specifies CASSPDRNQNEKLFF.

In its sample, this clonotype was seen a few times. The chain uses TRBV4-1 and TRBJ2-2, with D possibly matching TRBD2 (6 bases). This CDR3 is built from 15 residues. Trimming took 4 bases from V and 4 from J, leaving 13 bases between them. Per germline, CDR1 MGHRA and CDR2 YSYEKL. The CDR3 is CASSPLGLSTGELFF. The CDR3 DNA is TGCGCCAGCAGCCCATTGGGACTTTCCACCGGGGAGCTGTTTTTT.

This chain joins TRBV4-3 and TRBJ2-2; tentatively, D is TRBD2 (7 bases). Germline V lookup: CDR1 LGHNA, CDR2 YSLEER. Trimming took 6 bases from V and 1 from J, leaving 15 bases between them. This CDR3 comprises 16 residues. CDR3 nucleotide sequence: TGCGCCAGCAGACCTTACGGGGGGCAGAACACCGGGGAGCTGTTTTTT. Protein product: CASRPYGGQNTGELFF.

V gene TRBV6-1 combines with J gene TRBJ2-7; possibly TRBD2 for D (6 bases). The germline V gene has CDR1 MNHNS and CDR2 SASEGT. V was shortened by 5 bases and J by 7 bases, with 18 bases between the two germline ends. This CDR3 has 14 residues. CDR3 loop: CASSLTRLSGEQYF. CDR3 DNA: TGTGCCAGCAGTCTGACTAGACTATCAGGGGAGCAGTACTTC.

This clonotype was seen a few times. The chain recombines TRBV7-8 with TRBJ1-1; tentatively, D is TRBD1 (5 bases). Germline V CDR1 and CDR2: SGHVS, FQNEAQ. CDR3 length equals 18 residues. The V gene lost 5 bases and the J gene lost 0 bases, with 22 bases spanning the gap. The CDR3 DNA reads TGTGCCAGCAGCCGATTCCTAGGGGTCTCTCAAGTGAACACTGAAGCTTTCTTT. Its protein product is CASSRFLGVSQVNTEAFF.

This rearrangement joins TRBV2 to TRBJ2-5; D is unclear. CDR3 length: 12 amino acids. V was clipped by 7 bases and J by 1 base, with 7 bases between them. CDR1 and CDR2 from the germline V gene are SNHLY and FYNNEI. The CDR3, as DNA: TGTGCCAGCAACCGAGCCCAAGAGACCCAGTACTTC. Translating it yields CASNRAQETQYF. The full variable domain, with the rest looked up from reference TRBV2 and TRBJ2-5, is EPEVTQTPSHQVTQMGQEVILRCVPISNHLYFYWYRQILGQKVEFLVSFYNNEISEKSEIFDDQFSVERPDGSNFTLKIRSTKLEDSAMYFCASNRAQETQYFGPGTRLLVL.

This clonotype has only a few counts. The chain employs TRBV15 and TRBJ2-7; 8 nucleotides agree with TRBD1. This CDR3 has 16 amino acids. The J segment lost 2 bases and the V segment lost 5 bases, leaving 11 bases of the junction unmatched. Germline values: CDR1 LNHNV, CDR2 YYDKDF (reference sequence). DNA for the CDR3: TGTGCCACCAGCGGACTCTGGACAGGGTCGGCCTACGAGCAGTACTTC. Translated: CATSGLWTGSAYEQYF.

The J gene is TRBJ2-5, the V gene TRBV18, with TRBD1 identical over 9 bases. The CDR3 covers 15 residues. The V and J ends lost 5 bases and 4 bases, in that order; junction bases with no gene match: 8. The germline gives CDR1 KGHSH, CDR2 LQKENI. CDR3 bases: TGTGCCAGCTCAGCGGGACAGGGATTCGGAGAGACCCAGTACTTC. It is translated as CASSAGQGFGETQYF.

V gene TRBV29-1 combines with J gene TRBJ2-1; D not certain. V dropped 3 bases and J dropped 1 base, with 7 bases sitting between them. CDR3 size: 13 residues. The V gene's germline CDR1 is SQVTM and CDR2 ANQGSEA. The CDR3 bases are TGCAGCGTTGAGTCCGGATCCTACAATGAGCAGTTCTTC. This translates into CSVESGSYNEQFF.

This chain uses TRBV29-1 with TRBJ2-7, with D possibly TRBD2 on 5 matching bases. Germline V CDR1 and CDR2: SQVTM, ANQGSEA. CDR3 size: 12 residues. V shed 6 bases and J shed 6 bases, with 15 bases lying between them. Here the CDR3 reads CSVRGLIGEQYV. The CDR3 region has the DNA TGCAGCGTCCGAGGGCTTATCGGCGAGCAGTACGTC.

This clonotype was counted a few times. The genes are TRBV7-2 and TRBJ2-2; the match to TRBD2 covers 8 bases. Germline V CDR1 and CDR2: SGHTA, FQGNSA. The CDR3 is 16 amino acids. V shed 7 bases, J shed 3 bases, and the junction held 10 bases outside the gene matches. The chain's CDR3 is CASTSSGGAYTGELFF. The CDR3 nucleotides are TGTGCCAGCACCTCATCGGGGGGGGCCTACACCGGGGAGCTGTTTTTT.

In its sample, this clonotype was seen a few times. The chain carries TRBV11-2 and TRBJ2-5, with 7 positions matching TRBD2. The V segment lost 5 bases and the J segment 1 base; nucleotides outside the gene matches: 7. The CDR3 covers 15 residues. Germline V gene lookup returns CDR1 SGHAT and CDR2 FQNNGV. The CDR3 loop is CASSRREGSQETQYF. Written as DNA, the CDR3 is TGTGCCAGCAGCCGCAGGGAGGGGTCCCAAGAGACCCAGTACTTC.

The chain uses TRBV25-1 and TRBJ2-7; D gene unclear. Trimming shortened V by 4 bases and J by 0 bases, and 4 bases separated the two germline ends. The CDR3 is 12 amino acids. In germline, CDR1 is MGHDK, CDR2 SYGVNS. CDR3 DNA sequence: TGTGCCAGCAGTGGGCTCTCCTACGAGCAGTACGTC. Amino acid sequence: CASSGLSYEQYV.

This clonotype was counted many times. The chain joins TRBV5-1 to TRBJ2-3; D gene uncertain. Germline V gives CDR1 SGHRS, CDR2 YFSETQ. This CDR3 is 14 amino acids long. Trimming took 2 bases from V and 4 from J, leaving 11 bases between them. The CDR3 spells CASSLLTDADTQYF. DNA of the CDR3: TGCGCCAGCAGCTTACTGACGGACGCAGATACGCAGTATTTT.

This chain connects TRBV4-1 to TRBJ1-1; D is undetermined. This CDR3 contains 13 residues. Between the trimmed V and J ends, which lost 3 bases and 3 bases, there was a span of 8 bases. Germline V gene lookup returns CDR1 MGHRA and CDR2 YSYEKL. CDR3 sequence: CASSQFRHTEAFF. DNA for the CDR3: TGCGCCAGCAGCCAGTTCAGGCACACTGAAGCTTTCTTT.

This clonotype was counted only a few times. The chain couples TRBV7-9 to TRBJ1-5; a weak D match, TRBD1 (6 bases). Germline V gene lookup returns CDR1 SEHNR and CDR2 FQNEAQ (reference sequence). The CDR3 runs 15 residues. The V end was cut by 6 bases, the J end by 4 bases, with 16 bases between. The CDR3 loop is CASSRAGGANQPQHF. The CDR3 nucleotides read TGTGCCAGCAGTAGAGCGGGGGGCGCGAATCAGCCCCAGCATTTT.

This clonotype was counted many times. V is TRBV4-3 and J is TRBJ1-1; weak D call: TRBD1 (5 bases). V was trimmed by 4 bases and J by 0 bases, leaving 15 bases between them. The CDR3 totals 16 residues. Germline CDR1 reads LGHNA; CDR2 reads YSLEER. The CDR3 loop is CASSPGTGLLNTEAFF. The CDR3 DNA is TGCGCCAGCAGCCCAGGGACTGGGCTACTGAACACTGAAGCTTTCTTT.

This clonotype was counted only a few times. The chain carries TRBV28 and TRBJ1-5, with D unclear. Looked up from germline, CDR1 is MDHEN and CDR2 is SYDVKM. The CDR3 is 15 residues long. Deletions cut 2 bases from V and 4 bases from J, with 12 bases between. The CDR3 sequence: CASSLIRQVNQPQHF. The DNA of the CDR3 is TGTGCCAGCAGTTTAATCAGGCAGGTTAATCAGCCCCAGCATTTT.

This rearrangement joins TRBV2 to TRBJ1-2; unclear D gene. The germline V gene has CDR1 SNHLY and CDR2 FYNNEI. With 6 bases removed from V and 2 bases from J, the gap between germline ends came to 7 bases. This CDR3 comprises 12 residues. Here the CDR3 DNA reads TGTGCCAGCAGGAGGCAGAACTATGGCTACACCTTC. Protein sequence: CASRRQNYGYTF.